This passage covers 25 T cell receptor beta chains from one sample sequenced in a study of T cells in Graves' hyperthyroidism and ophthalmopathy. What was amplified from RNA transcripts were TCR beta CDR3 regions. First-round RT-PCR of the TCR CDR3 relied on the HTBI primer set. TCRdb itself ran the multiplex PCR reads through MiXCR, one entry per CDR3 protein. This sample carries under 650,000 distinct CDR3 sequences, around 15% of them seen once, and the ten largest clones take 3.8%. Sequencing was done on a sample of blood. All receptors come from a woman aged 25-40 years with Graves' hyperthyroidism.

Points on this clonotype: The conserved closing phenylalanine or tryptophan is absent in this CDR3, likely reflecting a read error. The CDR3 is CASSPWEGELFL. CDR3 sequence (DNA): TGTGCCAGCAGCCCATGGGAGGGGGAGCTGTTTCTT. V gene TRBV11-3 combines with J gene TRBJ2-2; D possibly corresponds to TRBD2 (5 bases). This CDR3 has 12 amino acids. CDR1 and CDR2 from the germline V gene are SGHNT and YENEEA. The V and J ends lost 5 bases and 8 bases respectively, with 9 bases between them.

The CDR3 protein is CSTRYNEQFF. CDR3 in DNA: TGCAGCACAAGATACAATGAGCAGTTCTTC. The chain links TRBV29-1 to TRBJ2-1; D remains ambiguous. Deletions cut 8 bases from V and 4 bases from J, with 6 bases between. Germline-derived CDR1 and CDR2 are SQVTM and ANQGSEA. The length of the CDR3 is 10 residues.

The V gene is TRBV30, the J gene TRBJ1-2; D is uncertain. Trimming pared 4 bases from V and 6 bases from J, leaving 15 bases between. Per germline, CDR1 GTSNPN and CDR2 SVGIG (reference sequence). The CDR3 covers 13 residues. The CDR3 spells CAWKDVGVHGYTF. The CDR3 DNA is TGTGCCTGGAAGGATGTCGGGGTTCATGGCTACACCTTC.

In its sample, this clonotype was seen many times. The chain couples TRBV7-3 to TRBJ1-1; unclear D gene. The V end lost 5 bases, the J end lost 0 bases, and 7 bases lay between the germline ends. Germline loops: CDR1 SGHTA, CDR2 FQGTGA. The CDR3 totals 13 residues. The CDR3 sequence: CASSLHLNTEAFF. In DNA, the CDR3 is TGTGCCAGCAGCCTCCACCTGAACACTGAAGCTTTCTTT. The full variable domain, completed using reference TRBV7-3 and TRBJ1-1, is GAGVSQTPSNKVTEKGKYVELRCDPISGHTALYWYRQSLGQGPEFLIYFQGTGAADDSGLPNDRFFAVRPEGSVSTLKIQRTERGDSAVYLCASSLHLNTEAFFGQGTRLTVV.

This clonotype was seen ten or more times. The rearrangement uses TRBV28 and TRBJ2-5; tentatively, D is TRBD1 (5 bases). V was cut by 2 bases and J by 3 bases, with 10 bases left in between. Per germline, CDR1 MDHEN and CDR2 SYDVKM. The CDR3 covers 14 residues. Here the CDR3 reads CASSLTGLEETQYF. Written as DNA, the CDR3 is TGTGCCAGCAGTTTAACAGGCTTAGAAGAGACCCAGTACTTC.

This clonotype was counted ten times or more. The chain combines TRBV28 with TRBJ2-2; a possible D gene is TRBD2 (5 bases). The germline V gene has CDR1 MDHEN and CDR2 SYDVKM. Trimming left V 5 bases short and J 6 bases short, with 19 bases between. This CDR3 comprises 16 residues. CDR3 bases: TGTGCCAGCAGTCCTCGATCGGGGAAAAACGCCGGGGAGCTGTTTTTT. Translation gives CASSPRSGKNAGELFF.

This clonotype showed up many times. The gene calls are TRBV20-1 and TRBJ2-5; possibly TRBD1 or TRBD2 for D (5 bases each). V lost 3 bases, J lost 1 base, and 9 bases lay in between. The CDR3 has 13 residues. Germline V CDR1 and CDR2: DFQATT, SNEGSKA (reference sequence). The CDR3 nucleotides read TGCAGTGCTAGGGGACGGGCCCAAGAGACCCAGTACTTC. As protein: CSARGRAQETQYF.

This clonotype was seen only a few times. The chain recombines TRBV28 with TRBJ1-5; the D gene is possibly TRBD1 (5 bases). The CDR3 covers 14 residues. Germline assignment: CDR1 MDHEN and CDR2 SYDVKM. The germline V and J ends were trimmed by 10 bases and 2 bases, with 15 bases remaining between them. CDR3 amino acids: CAIHERGGNQPQHF. CDR3 coding DNA: TGTGCCATCCACGAGCGGGGGGGCAATCAGCCCCAGCATTTT.

This sequence joins TRBV6-5 and TRBJ2-1, with 9 bases aligning to TRBD2. The germline V gene has CDR1 MNHEY and CDR2 SVGAGI. This CDR3 is built from 19 residues. The trim removed 0 bases at V and 1 base at J, leaving 10 bases unmatched. Written as DNA, the CDR3 is TGTGCCAGCAGTTACTCGACGGTTAGCGGGAGACGATCCTACAATGAGCAGTTCTTC. Its protein product is CASSYSTVSGRRSYNEQFF.

This clonotype showed up just a few times. A read error may be the cause here, since a much bigger clone is one base away. The rearrangement links TRBV27 to TRBJ1-5; no definite D call. CDR1 is MNHEY, CDR2 SMNVEV, per germline (reference sequence). The CDR3 spans 15 residues. Trimming took off 2 bases at V and 0 bases at J, with 8 bases between the two ends. For the CDR3, the DNA is TGTGCCAGCAGTTTAGGAGCGAATAGCAATCAGCCCCAGCATTTT. As protein: CASSLGANSNQPQHF.

This clonotype was seen many times. The genes are TRBV10-3 and TRBJ2-7, with 7 nucleotides matching TRBD1. In germline, CDR1 is ENHRY, CDR2 SYGVKD. CDR3 size: 13 residues. J gave up 3 bases and V 10 bases, and 9 bases lay outside the gene matches. As DNA, the CDR3 is TGTGCCACGGGCAGACAGGGCTACTACGAGCAGTACTTC. Its protein is CATGRQGYYEQYF.

The V and J genes are TRBV18 and TRBJ2-2; no reliable D call. Germline V CDR1 and CDR2: KGHSH, LQKENI. V was clipped by 2 bases and J by 2 bases, with 6 bases between them. The CDR3 sequence is 14 residues long. The CDR3 reads CASSPSLNTGELFF. The DNA of the CDR3 is TGTGCCAGCTCACCATCACTTAACACCGGGGAGCTGTTTTTT.

This clonotype was observed at least ten times. The J gene is TRBJ2-1, the V gene TRBV28; D call uncertain. Germline CDR1 reads MDHEN; CDR2 reads SYDVKM. Between the trimmed V and J ends, which lost 8 bases and 5 bases, there was a span of 16 bases. This CDR3 is built from 14 residues. CDR3 in amino acids: CASALAYLNNEQFF. CDR3 coding DNA: TGTGCCAGCGCTCTGGCGTATTTAAACAATGAGCAGTTCTTC. The full variable domain, completed using reference TRBV28 and TRBJ2-1, is DVKVTQSSRYLVKRTGEKVFLECVQDMDHENMFWYRQDPGLGLRLIYFSYDVKMKEKGDIPEGYSVSREKKERFSLILESASTNQTSMYLCASALAYLNNEQFFGPGTRLTVL.

The rearrangement joins TRBV6-1 to TRBJ1-6; the D gene is possibly TRBD1 (5 bases). The CDR3 length is 14 residues. With 8 bases removed from V and 6 bases from J, the gap between germline ends came to 14 bases. Germline V CDR1 and CDR2: MNHNS, SASEGT. The CDR3 DNA is TGTGCCAGCGTCTATGGACATACTAATTCACCCCTCCACTTT. Translation: CASVYGHTNSPLHF.

The chain links TRBV7-3 to TRBJ2-1, with D uncertain. V lost 10 bases, J lost 9 bases, and 19 bases lay in between. Germline V gene lookup returns CDR1 SGHTA and CDR2 FQGTGA. The length of the CDR3 is 13 residues. The CDR3 DNA reads TGTGCCACTTCGACCGACCCCACCGGTGAGCAGTTCTTC. It translates to CATSTDPTGEQFF.

In this sample, this clonotype turned up many times. This chain uses TRBV7-6 with TRBJ2-1; 12 bases are a match to TRBD1. The CDR3 contains 17 residues. Unmatched junction bases numbered 10, after V lost 3 bases and J lost 7 bases. Germline V gives CDR1 SGHVS, CDR2 FNYEAQ. This CDR3 is CASSLGTGGLGNNEQFF. The CDR3 DNA reads TGTGCCAGCAGCTTGGGGACAGGGGGCTTGGGGAATAATGAGCAGTTCTTC.

This clonotype has at least ten counts. This CDR3 reads CAWSPLLEAFF. As DNA, the CDR3 is TGTGCCTGGAGCCCCCTCCTTGAAGCTTTCTTT. The chain links TRBV30 to TRBJ1-1; D gene uncertain. The germline V gene encodes CDR1 GTSNPN and CDR2 SVGIG (reference sequence). V lost 3 bases to trimming and J lost 7 bases, with 9 bases between them. The length of the CDR3 is 11 residues.

This clonotype appeared many times. The J gene is TRBJ2-7, the V gene TRBV11-2; D tentatively fits TRBD1 or TRBD2 (5 bases each). Trimming took 4 bases from V and 2 from J, leaving 12 bases between them. CDR1 is SGHAT and CDR2 is FQNNGV in the germline V gene. The CDR3 has 14 amino acids. CDR3 nucleotides: TGTGCCAGCAGCTACGGGACGTTCCCCTACGAGCAGTACTTC. Protein: CASSYGTFPYEQYF.

This clonotype was counted a few times. This chain links TRBV5-1 with TRBJ1-2, with 7 bases identical to TRBD1. V lost 0 bases and J lost 5; bases outside the gene matches: 7. Germline-derived CDR1 and CDR2 are SGHRS and YFSETQ. The CDR3 consists of 15 residues. The CDR3 DNA follows: TGCGCCAGCAGCTTGGAAGGCGGGACAGTTTATGGCTACACCTTC. Translated: CASSLEGGTVYGYTF.

The V and J genes are TRBV20-1 and TRBJ2-7; 9 nucleotides agree with TRBD1. The CDR3 consists of 14 residues. V lost 1 base and J lost 3; bases outside the gene matches: 4. Germline V lookup: CDR1 DFQATT, CDR2 SNEGSKA (reference sequence). CDR3 DNA: TGCAGTGCTAGAGGGGCGACAGGGGGCTACGAGCAGTACTTC. Its protein product is CSARGATGGYEQYF.

The table lists this clonotype with a count of one. Germline and junction disagree at one end, which may indicate a read error. This rearrangement joins TRBV4-1 to TRBJ2-5, with D possibly TRBD2 on 6 matching bases. The CDR3 contains 17 residues. The germline V gene has CDR1 MGHRA and CDR2 YSYEKL. The CDR3 sequence: CASSQVGKRVGGEAQYF. The CDR3 DNA is TGCGCCAGCAGCCAAGTCGGGAAGAGGGTCGGGGGAGAGGCCCAGTACTTC.

The sample holds many counts of this clonotype. V usage is TRBV28 and J usage is TRBJ2-3; TRBD2 is a possible D gene (6 bases). CDR3 length equals 14 residues. V lost 8 bases and J 0 bases, leaving 12 bases between the germline ends. Germline V gives CDR1 MDHEN, CDR2 SYDVKM. CDR3 in DNA: TGTGCCAGCGCGGGATGGAGTAGCACAGATACGCAGTATTTT. It specifies CASAGWSSTDTQYF.

To note about this clonotype: A junction end diverges from the germline sequence, so it may reflect a read error. The J gene is TRBJ2-2, the V gene TRBV9, with 10 nucleotides matching TRBD2. In germline, CDR1 is SGDLS, CDR2 YYNGEE. This CDR3 has 18 amino acids. The CDR3 sequence is CVSSVARLAGDNGGELFF. The CDR3 nucleotides are TGTGTCAGCAGCGTAGCAAGGCTAGCGGGAGATAACGGCGGGGAGCTGTTTTTT.

The chain carries TRBV7-2 and TRBJ2-1; possibly TRBD1 for D (5 bases). The CDR3 loop spans 15 amino acids. V was shortened by 6 bases and J by 3 bases, with 15 bases between the two germline ends. Germline CDR1 and CDR2: SGHTA and FQGNSA. CDR3 sequence (DNA): TGTGCCAGCAGTTCCGACAGATCCCGCTACAATGAGCAGTTCTTC. Protein product: CASSSDRSRYNEQFF.

This clonotype was counted many times. At one end the junction does not follow the germline gene, possibly because of a read error. Here the CDR3 DNA reads TGTGCTAGCAGCCCACTAGGGGGTTCCTACAATGAGCAGTTCTTC. Residues: CASSPLGGSYNEQFF. The genes are TRBV7-7 and TRBJ2-1, with D tentatively TRBD1 (6 bases). This CDR3 comprises 15 residues. Germline CDR1 is SSHAT and CDR2 is FNYEAQ (reference sequence).